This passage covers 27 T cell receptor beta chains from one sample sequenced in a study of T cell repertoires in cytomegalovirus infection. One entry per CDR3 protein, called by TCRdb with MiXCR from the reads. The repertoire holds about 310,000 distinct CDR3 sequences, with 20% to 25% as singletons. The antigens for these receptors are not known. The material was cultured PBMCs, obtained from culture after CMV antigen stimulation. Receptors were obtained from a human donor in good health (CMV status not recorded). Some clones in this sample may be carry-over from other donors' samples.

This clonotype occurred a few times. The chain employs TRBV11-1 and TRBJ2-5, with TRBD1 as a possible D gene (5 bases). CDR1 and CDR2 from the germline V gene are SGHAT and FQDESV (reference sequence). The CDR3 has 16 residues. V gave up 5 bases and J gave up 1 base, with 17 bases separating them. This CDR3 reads CASSPPWGTSQETQYF. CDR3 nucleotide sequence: TGTGCCAGCAGCCCCCCCTGGGGCACCAGCCAAGAGACCCAGTACTTC.

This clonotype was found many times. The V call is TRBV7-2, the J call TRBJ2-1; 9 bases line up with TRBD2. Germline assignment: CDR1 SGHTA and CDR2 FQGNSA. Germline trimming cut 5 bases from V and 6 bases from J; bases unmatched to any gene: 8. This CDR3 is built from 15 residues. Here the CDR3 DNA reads TGTGCCAGCAGCCAAAATAGCGGGAGTGTCAATGAGCAGTTCTTC. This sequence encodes CASSQNSGSVNEQFF. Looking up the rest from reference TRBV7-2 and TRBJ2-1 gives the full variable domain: GAGVSQSPSNKVTEKGKDVELRCDPISGHTALYWYRQSLGQGLEFLIYFQGNSAPDKSGLPSDRFSAERTGGSVSTLTIQRTQQEDSAVYLCASSQNSGSVNEQFFGPGTRLTVL.

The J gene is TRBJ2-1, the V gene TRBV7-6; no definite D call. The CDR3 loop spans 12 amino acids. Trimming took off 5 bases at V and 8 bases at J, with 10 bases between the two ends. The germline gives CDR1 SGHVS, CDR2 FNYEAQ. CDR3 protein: CASSQYLDEQFF. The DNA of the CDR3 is TGTGCCAGCAGCCAATACTTGGATGAGCAGTTCTTC. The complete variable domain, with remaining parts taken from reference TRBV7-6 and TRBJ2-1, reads GAGVSQSPRYKVTKRGQDVALRCDPISGHVSLYWYRQALGQGPEFLTYFNYEAQQDKSGLPNDRFSAERPEGSISTLTIQRTEQRDSAMYRCASSQYLDEQFFGPGTRLTVL.

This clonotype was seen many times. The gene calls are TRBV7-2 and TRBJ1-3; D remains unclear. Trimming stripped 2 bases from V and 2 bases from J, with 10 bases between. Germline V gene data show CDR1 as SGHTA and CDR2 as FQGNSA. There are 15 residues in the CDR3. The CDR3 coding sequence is TGTGCCAGCAGCTTAAGGGTTGGGACTGGAAACACCATATATTTT. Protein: CASSLRVGTGNTIYF.

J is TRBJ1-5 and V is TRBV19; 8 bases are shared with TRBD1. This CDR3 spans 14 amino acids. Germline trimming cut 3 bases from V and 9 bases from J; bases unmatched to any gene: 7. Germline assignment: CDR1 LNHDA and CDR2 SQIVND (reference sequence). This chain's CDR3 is CASSITSGTGPQHF. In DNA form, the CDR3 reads TGTGCCAGTAGTATCACATCTGGGACAGGGCCCCAGCATTTT.

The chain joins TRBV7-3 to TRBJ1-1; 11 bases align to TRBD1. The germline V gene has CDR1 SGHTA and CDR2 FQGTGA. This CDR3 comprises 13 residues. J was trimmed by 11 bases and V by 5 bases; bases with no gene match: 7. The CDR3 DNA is TGTGCCAGCAGCCCTGGACAGGGGGCGACTGCTTTCTTT. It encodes CASSPGQGATAFF. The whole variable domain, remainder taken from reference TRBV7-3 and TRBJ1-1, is GAGVSQTPSNKVTEKGKYVELRCDPISGHTALYWYRQSLGQGPEFLIYFQGTGAADDSGLPNDRFFAVRPEGSVSTLKIQRTERGDSAVYLCASSPGQGATAFFGQGTRLTVV.

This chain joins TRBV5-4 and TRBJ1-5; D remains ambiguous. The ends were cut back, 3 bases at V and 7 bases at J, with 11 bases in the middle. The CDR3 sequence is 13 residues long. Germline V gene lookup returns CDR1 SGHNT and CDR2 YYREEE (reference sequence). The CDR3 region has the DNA TGTGCCAGCAGCTCGGGGTATGGCCAGCCCCAGCATTTT. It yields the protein CASSSGYGQPQHF. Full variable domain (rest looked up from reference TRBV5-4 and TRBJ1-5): ETGVTQSPTHLIKTRGQQVTLRCSSQSGHNTVSWYQQALGQGPQFIFQYYREEENGRGNFPPRFSGLQFPNYSSELNVNALELDDSALYLCASSSGYGQPQHFGDGTRLSIL.

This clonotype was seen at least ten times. The CDR3 DNA follows: TGTGCCAGCAGCCACCTTCCGACAGGGCGAAACAATGAGCAGTTCTTC. Protein: CASSHLPTGRNNEQFF. The V and J genes are TRBV7-2 and TRBJ2-1; 7 nucleotides line up with TRBD1. Unmatched junction bases numbered 12, after V lost 5 bases and J lost 5 bases. The CDR3 has 16 amino acids. CDR1 and CDR2 (germline): SGHTA, FQGNSA.

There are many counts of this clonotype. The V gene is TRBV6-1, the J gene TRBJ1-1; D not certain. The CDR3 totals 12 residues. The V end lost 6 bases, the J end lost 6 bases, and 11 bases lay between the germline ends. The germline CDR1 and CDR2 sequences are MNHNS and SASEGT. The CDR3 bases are TGTGCCAGCAGCCAGGTGGATGCTGAAGCTTTCTTT. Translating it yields CASSQVDAEAFF.

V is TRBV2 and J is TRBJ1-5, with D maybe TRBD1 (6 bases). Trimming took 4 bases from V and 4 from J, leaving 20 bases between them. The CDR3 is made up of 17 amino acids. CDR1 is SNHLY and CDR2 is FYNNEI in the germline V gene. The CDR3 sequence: CASSAWAGVAINQPQHF. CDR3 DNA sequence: TGTGCCAGCAGTGCTTGGGCAGGGGTCGCAATTAATCAGCCCCAGCATTTT.

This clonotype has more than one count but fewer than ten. CDR3 coding DNA: TGTGCCAGCAGCTTTCTACAGATAACAGATACGCAGTATTTT. It encodes CASSFLQITDTQYF. The chain has TRBV7-8 and TRBJ2-3; D remains unclear. Germline lookup yields CDR1 SGHVS and CDR2 FQNEAQ. The CDR3 has 14 residues. Between the trimmed V and J ends, which lost 3 bases and 3 bases, there was a span of 10 bases.

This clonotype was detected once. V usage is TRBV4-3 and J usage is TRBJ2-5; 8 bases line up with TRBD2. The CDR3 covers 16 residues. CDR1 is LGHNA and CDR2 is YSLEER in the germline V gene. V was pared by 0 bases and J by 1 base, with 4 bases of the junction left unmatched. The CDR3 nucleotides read TGCGCCAGCAGCCAAGATGGAGCGGGGGCCCAAGAGACCCAGTACTTC. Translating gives CASSQDGAGAQETQYF.

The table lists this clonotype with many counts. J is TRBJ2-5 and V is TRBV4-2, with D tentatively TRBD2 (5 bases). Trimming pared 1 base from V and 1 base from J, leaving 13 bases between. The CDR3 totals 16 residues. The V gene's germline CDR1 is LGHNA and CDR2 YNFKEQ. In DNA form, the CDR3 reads TGTGCCAGCAGCCAAGGGACCGAGGGAGTCCAAGAGACCCAGTACTTC. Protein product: CASSQGTEGVQETQYF.

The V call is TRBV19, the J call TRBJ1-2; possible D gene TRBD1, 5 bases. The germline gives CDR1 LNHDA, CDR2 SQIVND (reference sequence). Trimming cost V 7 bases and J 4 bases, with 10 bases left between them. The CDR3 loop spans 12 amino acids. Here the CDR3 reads CASTEGFYGYTF. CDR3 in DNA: TGTGCCAGTACGGAGGGGTTCTATGGCTACACCTTC.

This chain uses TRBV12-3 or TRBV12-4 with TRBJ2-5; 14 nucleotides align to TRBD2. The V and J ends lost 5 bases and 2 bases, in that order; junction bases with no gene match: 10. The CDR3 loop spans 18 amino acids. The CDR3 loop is CASSHDRWTSGRQETQYF. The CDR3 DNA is TGTGCCAGCAGTCACGACAGGTGGACTAGCGGGAGGCAAGAGACCCAGTACTTC.

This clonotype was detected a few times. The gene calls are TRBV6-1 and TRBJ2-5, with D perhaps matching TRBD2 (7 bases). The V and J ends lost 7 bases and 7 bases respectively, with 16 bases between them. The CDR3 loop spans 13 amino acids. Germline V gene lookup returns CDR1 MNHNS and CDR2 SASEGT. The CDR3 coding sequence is TGTGCCAGCATGTTCGGGGGGCAATGGACCCAGTACTTC. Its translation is CASMFGGQWTQYF.

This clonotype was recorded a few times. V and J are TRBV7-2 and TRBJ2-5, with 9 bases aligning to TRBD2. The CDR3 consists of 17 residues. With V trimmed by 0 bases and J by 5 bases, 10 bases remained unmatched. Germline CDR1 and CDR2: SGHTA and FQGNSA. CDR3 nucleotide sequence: TGTGCCAGCAGCTTAGCGGGCGGGAGGGCCTATTTGGAGACCCAGTACTTC. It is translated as CASSLAGGRAYLETQYF.

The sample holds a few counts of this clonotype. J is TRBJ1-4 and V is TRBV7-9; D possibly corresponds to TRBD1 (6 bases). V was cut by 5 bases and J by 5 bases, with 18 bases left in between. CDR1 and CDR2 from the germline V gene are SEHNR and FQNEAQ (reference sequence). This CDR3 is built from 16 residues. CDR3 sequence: CASSRAIGQFNEKLFF. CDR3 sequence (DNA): TGTGCCAGCAGCCGAGCGATCGGACAGTTCAATGAAAAACTGTTTTTT.

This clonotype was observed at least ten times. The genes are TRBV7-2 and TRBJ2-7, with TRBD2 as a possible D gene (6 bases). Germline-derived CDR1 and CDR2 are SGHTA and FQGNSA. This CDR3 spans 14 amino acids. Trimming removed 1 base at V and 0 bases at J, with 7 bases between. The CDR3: CASSLVLASYEQYF. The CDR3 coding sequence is TGTGCCAGCAGCTTAGTACTAGCCTCCTACGAGCAGTACTTC.

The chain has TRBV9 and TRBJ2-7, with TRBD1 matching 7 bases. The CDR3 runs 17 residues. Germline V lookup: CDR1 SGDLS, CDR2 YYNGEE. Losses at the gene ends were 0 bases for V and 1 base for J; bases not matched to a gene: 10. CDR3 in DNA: TGTGCCAGCAGCGTAGTAGGTGAGACAGGGAAATCCTACGAGCAGTACGTC. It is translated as CASSVVGETGKSYEQYV.

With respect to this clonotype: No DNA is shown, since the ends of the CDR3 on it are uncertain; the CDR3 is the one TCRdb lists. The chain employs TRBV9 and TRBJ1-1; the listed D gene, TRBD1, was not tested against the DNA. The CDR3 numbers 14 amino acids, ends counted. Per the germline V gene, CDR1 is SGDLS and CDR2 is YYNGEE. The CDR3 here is CASSVGTGNTEVFF.

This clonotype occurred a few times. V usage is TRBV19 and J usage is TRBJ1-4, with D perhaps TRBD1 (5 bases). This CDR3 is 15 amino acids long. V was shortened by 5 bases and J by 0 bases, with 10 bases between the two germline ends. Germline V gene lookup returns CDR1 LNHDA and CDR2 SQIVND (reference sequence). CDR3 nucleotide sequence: TGTGCCAGTAGTTCACGGGGCTCAACTAATGAAAAACTGTTTTTT. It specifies CASSSRGSTNEKLFF.

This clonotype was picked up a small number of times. The CDR3 region has the DNA TGCGCCAGCAGCCAAGAGGGCAGGGGGCAAGATACGCAGTATTTT. Translated: CASSQEGRGQDTQYF. The J gene is TRBJ2-3, the V gene TRBV4-1, with 8 bases matching TRBD1. Trimming took 0 bases from V and 5 from J; bases not matched to a gene: 4. This CDR3 region has 15 residues. CDR1 and CDR2 from the germline V gene are MGHRA and YSYEKL.

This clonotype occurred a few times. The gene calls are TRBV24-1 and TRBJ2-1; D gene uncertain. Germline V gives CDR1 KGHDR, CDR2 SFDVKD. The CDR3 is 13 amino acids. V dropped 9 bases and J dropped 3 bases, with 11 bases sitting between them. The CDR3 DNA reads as TGTGCCACCCAAGATGCGATCTACAATGAGCAGTTCTTC. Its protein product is CATQDAIYNEQFF.

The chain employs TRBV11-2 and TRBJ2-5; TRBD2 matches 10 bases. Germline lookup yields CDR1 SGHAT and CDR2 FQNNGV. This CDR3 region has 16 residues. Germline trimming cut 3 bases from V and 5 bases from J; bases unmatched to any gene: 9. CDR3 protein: CASSFLLAGAEETQYF. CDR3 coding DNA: TGTGCCAGCAGCTTCCTGCTAGCGGGAGCGGAGGAGACCCAGTACTTC.

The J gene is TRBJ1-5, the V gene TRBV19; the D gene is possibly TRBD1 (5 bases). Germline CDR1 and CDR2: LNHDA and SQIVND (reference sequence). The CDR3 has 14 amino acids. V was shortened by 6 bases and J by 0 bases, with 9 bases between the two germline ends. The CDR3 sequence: CASRTDHSNQPQHF. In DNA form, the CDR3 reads TGTGCCAGTAGGACAGATCATAGCAATCAGCCCCAGCATTTT. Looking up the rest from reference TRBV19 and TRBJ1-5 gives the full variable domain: DGGITQSPKYLFRKEGQNVTLSCEQNLNHDAMYWYRQDPGQGLRLIYYSQIVNDFQKGDIAEGYSVSREKKESFPLTVTSAQKNPTAFYLCASRTDHSNQPQHFGDGTRLSIL.

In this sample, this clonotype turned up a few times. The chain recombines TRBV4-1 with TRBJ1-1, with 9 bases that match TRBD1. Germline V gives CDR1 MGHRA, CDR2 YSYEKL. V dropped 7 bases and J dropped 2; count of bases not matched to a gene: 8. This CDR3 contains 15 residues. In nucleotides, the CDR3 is TGCGCCAGCACCCTCAAGACAGGGGGAAACACTGAAGCTTTCTTT. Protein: CASTLKTGGNTEAFF.